One and the same sample provided the 28 T cell receptor beta chains below, sequenced in a study of T-cell memory formation after mild COVID-19. TCRdb re-called the 5' RACE reads through MiXCR, storing one row per CDR3 protein. The sample includes a few hundred thousand distinct CDR3 sequences, approximately 20% of them seen just once. The source material was PBMCs or a T cell subset sorted from them (not recorded which). The receptor set was obtained from a man aged 18 to 30 who had mild COVID-19 (a few samples of this study predate the infection). Cell type and time point are not known.

The V gene is TRBV29-1, the J gene TRBJ2-3; TRBD2 is a possible D gene (6 bases). This CDR3 comprises 13 residues. The germline CDR1 and CDR2 sequences are SQVTM and ANQGSEA. Trimming cost V 4 bases and J 5 bases, with 13 bases left between them. The chain's CDR3 is CSVVIGGGDTQYF. In nucleotides, the CDR3 is TGCAGCGTTGTGATTGGGGGAGGAGATACGCAGTATTTT.

This clonotype occurred a few times. The V gene is TRBV6-6, the J gene TRBJ1-5; D possibly corresponds to TRBD1 (6 bases). V lost 5 bases, J lost 0 bases, and 11 bases lay in between. The CDR3 consists of 15 residues. The germline CDR1 and CDR2 sequences are MNHNY and SVGAGI (reference sequence). CDR3 in amino acids: CASSKGTPSNQPQHF. The CDR3 bases are TGTGCCAGCAGTAAAGGGACACCTAGCAATCAGCCCCAGCATTTT.

This chain joins TRBV12-3 or TRBV12-4 and TRBJ1-1, with TRBD1 as a possible D gene (5 bases). The CDR3 covers 14 residues. V was clipped by 2 bases and J by 3 bases, with 10 bases between them. The CDR3, as DNA: TGTGCCAGCAGTTTACCGGGACGGGACACTGAAGCTTTCTTT. It codes for CASSLPGRDTEAFF.

A few counts support this clonotype. This chain links TRBV7-3 with TRBJ2-3, with D maybe TRBD1 (5 bases). Germline V gene data show CDR1 as SGHTA and CDR2 as FQGTGA. Between the trimmed V and J ends, which lost 7 bases and 2 bases, there was a span of 10 bases. This CDR3 spans 13 amino acids. Here the CDR3 reads CASKGQYTDTQYF. DNA of the CDR3: TGTGCCAGCAAGGGGCAGTACACAGATACGCAGTATTTT.

This clonotype was detected a few times. The rearrangement links TRBV3-1 to TRBJ1-5; TRBD1 agrees at 8 bases. The CDR3 runs 14 residues. CDR1 and CDR2 from the germline V gene are LGHDT and YNNKEL (reference sequence). J was trimmed by 7 bases and V by 2 bases; bases with no gene match: 4. CDR3 protein: CASSQTGGAQPQHF. In DNA form, the CDR3 reads TGTGCCAGCAGCCAAACAGGGGGTGCCCAGCCCCAGCATTTT.

The V call is TRBV5-1, the J call TRBJ1-6; D might be TRBD1 (5 bases). Trimming took off 4 bases at V and 4 bases at J, with 24 bases between the two ends. The CDR3 sequence is 19 residues long. Per the germline V gene, CDR1 is SGHRS and CDR2 is YFSETQ. Here the CDR3 reads CASSVSGTDWGSYNSPLHF. The CDR3 DNA is TGCGCCAGCAGCGTATCCGGGACGGACTGGGGATCGTATAATTCACCCCTCCACTTT.

This clonotype came up many times. This chain connects TRBV7-9 to TRBJ2-6; D possibly uses TRBD1 or TRBD2 (6 bases each). The CDR3 totals 15 residues. Germline V gives CDR1 SEHNR, CDR2 FQNEAQ (reference sequence). Trimming left V 8 bases short and J 0 bases short, with 11 bases between. CDR3: CASPWGASGANVLTF. CDR3 nucleotides: TGTGCCAGCCCGTGGGGGGCCTCTGGGGCCAACGTCCTGACTTTC.

The genes are TRBV4-1 and TRBJ1-3; 7 positions match TRBD1. Germline V CDR1 and CDR2: MGHRA, YSYEKL. CDR3 size: 17 residues. The trim removed 4 bases at V and 0 bases at J, leaving 9 bases unmatched. The CDR3 protein is CASSRGDRGSSGNTIYF. The DNA of the CDR3 is TGCGCCAGCAGCCGAGGGGACAGAGGGAGCTCTGGAAACACCATATATTTT.

The V and J genes are TRBV7-9 and TRBJ2-1; D ambiguous. Trimming took off 4 bases at V and 8 bases at J, with 9 bases between the two ends. The CDR3 runs 12 residues. Germline V gene sequence: CDR1 SEHNR, CDR2 FQNEAQ (reference sequence). Here the CDR3 DNA reads TGTGCCAGCAGCTCAGGCCCTCATGAGCAGTTCTTC. It specifies CASSSGPHEQFF.

This clonotype was counted between two and nine times. The genes are TRBV4-1 and TRBJ1-1; 8 bases agree with TRBD1. The length of the CDR3 is 16 residues. Trimming cost V 5 bases and J 1 base; bases outside gene matches: 9. Germline values: CDR1 MGHRA, CDR2 YSYEKL. Here the CDR3 reads CASSAPNRGRNTEAFF. The CDR3 DNA reads as TGCGCCAGCAGCGCTCCAAACAGGGGGAGGAACACTGAAGCTTTCTTT.

V and J are TRBV5-8 and TRBJ1-5; D not resolved. Deletions cut 1 base from V and 6 bases from J, with 5 bases between. Germline V gene data show CDR1 as SGHTS and CDR2 as YDEGEE. CDR3 length equals 12 residues. CDR3 amino acids: CASSLLRQPQHF. For the CDR3, the DNA is TGTGCCAGCAGCTTGTTACGTCAGCCCCAGCATTTT.

V is TRBV7-9 and J is TRBJ1-2; D remains ambiguous. The CDR3 consists of 13 residues. Germline lookup yields CDR1 SEHNR and CDR2 FQNEAQ (reference sequence). V shed 5 bases and J shed 8 bases, with 15 bases lying between them. In DNA, the CDR3 is TGTGCCAGCAGCCAGTGGGCAGTCCAGGGCTACACCTTC. This gives the protein CASSQWAVQGYTF.

Only a few counts were recorded for this clonotype. This chain links TRBV6-1 with TRBJ1-2, with 8 bases lining up with TRBD1. The V and J ends lost 6 bases and 5 bases, in that order; junction bases with no gene match: 11. Germline loops: CDR1 MNHNS, CDR2 SASEGT. The CDR3 totals 15 residues. The CDR3 sequence: CASSPSGQGNYGYTF. CDR3 in DNA: TGTGCCAGCAGCCCGTCAGGACAGGGCAATTATGGCTACACCTTC.

This chain uses TRBV20-1 with TRBJ1-2; D gene unclear. CDR1 DFQATT and CDR2 SNEGSKA come from the germline V gene (reference sequence). V shed 3 bases and J shed 4 bases, with 9 bases lying between them. CDR3 size: 12 residues. CDR3 DNA sequence: TGCAGTGCTAGTAGGGCAGGCTATGGCTACACCTTC. Protein: CSASRAGYGYTF.

The chain has TRBV7-8 and TRBJ2-5; D possibly matches TRBD1 or TRBD2 (5 bases each). This CDR3 has 13 residues. Trimming pared 3 bases from V and 5 bases from J, leaving 10 bases between. Germline CDR1 and CDR2: SGHVS and FQNEAQ. CDR3: CASSFGAKETQYF. DNA for the CDR3: TGTGCCAGCAGCTTCGGGGCCAAGGAGACCCAGTACTTC.

This chain uses TRBV14 with TRBJ2-1; 7 bases are a match to TRBD2. CDR3 length equals 12 residues. V dropped 6 bases and J dropped 12; count of bases not matched to a gene: 8. Germline values: CDR1 SGHDN, CDR2 FVKESK. The CDR3 protein is CASSPYTGGQFF. CDR3 coding DNA: TGTGCCAGCAGTCCCTACACGGGAGGGCAGTTCTTC.

The V gene is TRBV7-2, the J gene TRBJ1-5; tentatively, D is TRBD1 (5 bases). With 2 bases removed from V and 7 bases from J, the gap between germline ends came to 9 bases. This CDR3 is built from 13 residues. Germline V gene sequence: CDR1 SGHTA, CDR2 FQGNSA. CDR3 bases: TGTGCCAGCAGCTTAACAGGATACCAGCCCCAGCATTTT. Translation gives CASSLTGYQPQHF.

This clonotype was recorded a few times. The chain employs TRBV5-1 and TRBJ2-5; D unresolved. Per germline, CDR1 SGHRS and CDR2 YFSETQ. CDR3 size: 13 residues. Between the trimmed V and J ends, which lost 4 bases and 4 bases, there was a span of 11 bases. The CDR3, as DNA: TGCGCCAGCAGCCCGTCCGCCCCAGAGACCCAGTACTTC. Its protein product is CASSPSAPETQYF.

This clonotype was counted only a few times. This chain joins TRBV6-2 or TRBV6-3 and TRBJ2-7, with D perhaps given as TRBD1 or TRBD2 (5 bases each). The germline V and J ends were trimmed by 7 bases and 2 bases, with 15 bases remaining between them. The CDR3 has 14 residues. CDR1 MNHEY and CDR2 SVGEGT come from the germline V gene. CDR3 region: CASKKPGPTYEQYF. For the CDR3, the DNA is TGTGCCAGCAAGAAGCCGGGACCAACCTACGAGCAGTACTTC.

The rearrangement uses TRBV7-2 and TRBJ2-5; 8 nucleotides line up with TRBD2. Germline lookup yields CDR1 SGHTA and CDR2 FQGNSA. Unmatched junction bases numbered 5, after V lost 1 base and J lost 1 base. The CDR3 is 16 amino acids. This chain's CDR3 is CASSLGRGAIQETQYF. The CDR3 nucleotides are TGTGCCAGCAGCTTAGGGCGGGGGGCTATCCAAGAGACCCAGTACTTC.

This rearrangement joins TRBV5-1 to TRBJ1-5; D uncertain. This CDR3 comprises 14 residues. The germline gives CDR1 SGHRS, CDR2 YFSETQ. V was shortened by 4 bases and J by 3 bases, with 11 bases between the two germline ends. CDR3 in amino acids: CASSPEHFNQPQHF. The DNA of the CDR3 is TGCGCCAGCAGCCCGGAACATTTCAATCAGCCCCAGCATTTT.

The chain employs TRBV12-3 or TRBV12-4 and TRBJ2-2; 11 bases are shared with TRBD2. Unmatched junction bases numbered 4, after V lost 6 bases and J lost 7 bases. This CDR3 is 14 amino acids long. The CDR3: CASRRLAGIGELFF. The CDR3 nucleotides are TGTGCCAGCAGACGACTAGCGGGGATCGGGGAGCTGTTTTTT.

This chain uses TRBV6-2 or TRBV6-3 with TRBJ1-2; perhaps TRBD1 as D (6 bases). Germline CDR1 reads MNHEY; CDR2 reads SVGEGT. CDR3 length: 14 amino acids. Trimming took 2 bases from V and 4 from J, leaving 11 bases between them. The CDR3 spells CASSYNREAYGYTF. CDR3 DNA sequence: TGTGCCAGCAGTTACAACAGGGAGGCCTATGGCTACACCTTC.

This clonotype has a count of ten or more. J is TRBJ2-5 and V is TRBV6-5; D not certain. With 8 bases removed from V and 3 bases from J, the gap between germline ends came to 19 bases. The CDR3 is 15 residues long. Germline CDR1 is MNHEY and CDR2 is SVGAGI. CDR3 nucleotide sequence: TGTGCCAGCCTTTATCGTATTAGGGTTGAAGAGACCCAGTACTTC. Its translation: CASLYRIRVEETQYF.

The chain combines TRBV7-6 with TRBJ2-5; maybe TRBD2 (7 bases). The CDR3 runs 15 residues. V lost 0 bases, J lost 0 bases, and 8 bases lay in between. Germline V gene sequence: CDR1 SGHVS, CDR2 FNYEAQ. The CDR3 is CASSLAGGHQETQYF. The CDR3 DNA reads TGTGCCAGCAGCTTAGCGGGGGGGCACCAAGAGACCCAGTACTTC.

This clonotype turned up a few times. V is TRBV12-3 or TRBV12-4 and J is TRBJ1-6; maybe TRBD1 (5 bases). There are 15 residues in the CDR3. Between the trimmed V and J ends, which lost 6 bases and 9 bases, there was a span of 18 bases. CDR3 in DNA: TGTGCCAGCAGCCTAACAGGAGCCCTAACTTCACCCCTCCACTTT. Translation gives CASSLTGALTSPLHF.

This chain uses TRBV13 with TRBJ2-5, with 10 bases that match TRBD1. Germline CDR1 is PRHDT and CDR2 is FYEKMQ (reference sequence). The CDR3 is 15 amino acids. Germline trimming cut 2 bases from V and 7 bases from J; bases unmatched to any gene: 7. The CDR3 spells CASSLYVRTGGTQYF. The CDR3, as DNA: TGTGCCAGCAGCTTATACGTGAGGACAGGGGGGACCCAGTACTTC. The full variable domain, rest sourced from reference TRBV13 and TRBJ2-5, is AAGVIQSPRHLIKEKRETATLKCYPIPRHDTVYWYQQGPGQDPQFLISFYEKMQSDKGSIPDRFSAQQFSDYHSELNMSSLELGDSALYFCASSLYVRTGGTQYFGPGTRLLVL.

The CDR3 reads CASSQNPGGDTEAFF. The DNA of the CDR3 is TGCGCCAGCAGCCAGAACCCCGGGGGGGACACTGAAGCTTTCTTT. The rearrangement uses TRBV4-1 and TRBJ1-1; D is perhaps TRBD1 (5 bases). There are 15 residues in the CDR3. The V end was cut by 3 bases, the J end by 3 bases, with 14 bases between. Germline values: CDR1 MGHRA, CDR2 YSYEKL.